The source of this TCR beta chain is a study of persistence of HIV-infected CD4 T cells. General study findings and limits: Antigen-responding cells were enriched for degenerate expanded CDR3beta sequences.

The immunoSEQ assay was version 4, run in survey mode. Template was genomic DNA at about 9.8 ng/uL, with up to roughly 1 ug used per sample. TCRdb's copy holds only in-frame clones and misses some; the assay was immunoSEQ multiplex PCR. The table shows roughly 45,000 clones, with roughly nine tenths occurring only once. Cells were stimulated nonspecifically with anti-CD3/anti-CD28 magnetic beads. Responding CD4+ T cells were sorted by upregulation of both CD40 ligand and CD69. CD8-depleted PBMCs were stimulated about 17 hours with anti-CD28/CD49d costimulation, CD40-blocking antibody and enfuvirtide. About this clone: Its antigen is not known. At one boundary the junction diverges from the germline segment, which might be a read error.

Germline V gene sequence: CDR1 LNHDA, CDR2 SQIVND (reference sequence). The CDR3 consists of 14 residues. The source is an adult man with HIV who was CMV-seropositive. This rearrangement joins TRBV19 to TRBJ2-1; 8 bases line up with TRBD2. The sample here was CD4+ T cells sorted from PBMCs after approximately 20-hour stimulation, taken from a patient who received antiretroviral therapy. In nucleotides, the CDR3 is TGTGCCAGTAGTATAGAAGGGACTAGAAATGGGCAGTTCTTC. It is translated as CASSIEGTRNGQFF.